This T cell receptor beta chain derives from a study of T cell responses to AZD1222 COVID-19 vaccine. The method was immunoSEQ multiplex PCR; TCRdb's version includes in-frame clones alone and lacks a portion of them. Of over 100,000 clones listed, 90% are singletons. Germline-derived CDR1 and CDR2 are KGHDR and SFDVKD. The CDR3 extends over 16 amino acids. Unmatched junction bases numbered 10, after V lost 5 bases and J lost 8 bases. The TCR originated in an adult in good health. The input for sequencing was peripheral blood, taken on day 0 of AZD1222 vaccination. The chain combines TRBV24-1 with TRBJ2-1; 11 bases line up with TRBD1. The CDR3 sequence: CATSAFGQGARDEQFF. The CDR3 DNA reads as TGTGCCACCAGTGCCTTCGGACAGGGGGCTAGGGATGAGCAGTTCTTC.